This entry lists 6 T cell receptor beta chains sequenced from one sample in a study of T cell responses to AZD1222 COVID-19 vaccine. This table comes from immunoSEQ multiplex PCR, and its TCRdb copy is limited to in-frame clones, with some not included. The sample lists roughly 120,000 clones; roughly 87% were seen once. The material sequenced was peripheral blood, taken on day 0 of AZD1222 vaccination. These receptors were taken from an adult in good health.

The chain carries TRBV19 and TRBJ2-2; D may be TRBD1 (6 bases). V dropped 3 bases and J dropped 4 bases, with 18 bases sitting between them. The CDR3 runs 17 residues. The germline CDR1 and CDR2 sequences are LNHDA and SQIVND (reference sequence). CDR3 in amino acids: CASSMLWGQARTGELFF. CDR3 nucleotides: TGTGCCAGTAGTATGTTATGGGGGCAGGCCCGCACCGGGGAGCTGTTTTTT.

The rearrangement joins TRBV18 to TRBJ2-7; TRBD1 agrees at 10 bases. V trimming: 2 bases; J trimming: 6 bases; junction bases outside the gene matches: 7. Germline loops: CDR1 KGHSH, CDR2 LQKENI. There are 15 residues in the CDR3. The CDR3: CASSPNRDRGREQYF. In nucleotides, the CDR3 is TGTGCCAGCTCACCAAACCGGGACAGGGGCCGCGAGCAGTACTTC.

The chain recombines TRBV6-5 with TRBJ1-2, with D uncertain. The CDR3 length is 14 residues. Deletions cut 4 bases from V and 2 bases from J, with 11 bases between. Germline V gene lookup returns CDR1 MNHEY and CDR2 SVGAGI. In DNA, the CDR3 is TGTGCCAGCAGTTTCGGAGGGCCGAACTATGGCTACACCTTC. Its protein product is CASSFGGPNYGYTF.

This clone showed up just a few times. The genes are TRBV5-1 and TRBJ1-6; D not certain. Trimming removed 5 bases from V and 0 bases from J, with 9 bases in between. The CDR3 totals 15 residues. Germline CDR1 and CDR2: SGHRS and YFSETQ. The CDR3 DNA reads TGCGCCAGCAGAGATATGAGCTCCTATAATTCACCCCTCCACTTT. Amino acids: CASRDMSSYNSPLHF.

The chain uses TRBV9 and TRBJ1-1, with D hard to call. Trimming cost V 0 bases and J 6 bases, with 9 bases left between them. Germline loops: CDR1 SGDLS, CDR2 YYNGEE. This CDR3 spans 13 amino acids. The DNA of the CDR3 is TGTGCCAGCAGCGTAGGAGGAGGTCCTGAAGCTTTCTTT. Translation: CASSVGGGPEAFF.

The chain uses TRBV7-2 and TRBJ1-1, with D uncertain. The V end was cut by 5 bases, the J end by 4 bases, with 14 bases between. Germline assignment: CDR1 SGHTA and CDR2 FQGNSA. The CDR3 runs 14 residues. CDR3 coding DNA: TGTGCCAGCAGCACCCCGGCAGGCGGCACTGAAGCTTTCTTT. This codes for CASSTPAGGTEAFF.